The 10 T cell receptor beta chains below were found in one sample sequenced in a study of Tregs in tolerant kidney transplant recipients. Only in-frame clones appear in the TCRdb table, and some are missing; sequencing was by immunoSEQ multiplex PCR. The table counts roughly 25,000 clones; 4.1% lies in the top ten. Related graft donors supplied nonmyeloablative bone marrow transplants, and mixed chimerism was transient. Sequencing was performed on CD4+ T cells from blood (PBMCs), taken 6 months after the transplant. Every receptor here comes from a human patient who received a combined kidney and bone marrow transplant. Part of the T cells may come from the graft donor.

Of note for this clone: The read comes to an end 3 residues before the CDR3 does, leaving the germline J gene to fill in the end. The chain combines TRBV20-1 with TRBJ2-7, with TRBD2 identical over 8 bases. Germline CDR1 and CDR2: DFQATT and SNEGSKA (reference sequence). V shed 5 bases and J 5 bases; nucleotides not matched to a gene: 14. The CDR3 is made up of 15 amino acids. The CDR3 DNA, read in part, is TGCAGTGCTCCACCTGCCAGCGGGAGTCTCAACGAG. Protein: CSAPPASGSLNE. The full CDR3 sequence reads CSAPPASGSLNEQYF.

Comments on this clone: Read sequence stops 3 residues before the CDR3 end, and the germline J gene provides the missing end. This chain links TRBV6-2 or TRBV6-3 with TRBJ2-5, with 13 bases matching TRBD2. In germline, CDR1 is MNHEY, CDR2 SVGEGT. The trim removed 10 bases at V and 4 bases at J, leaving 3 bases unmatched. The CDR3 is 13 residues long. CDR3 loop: CATRTSGRETQYF. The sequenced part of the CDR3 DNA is TGTGCCACCAGGACTAGCGGGAGAGAGACC.

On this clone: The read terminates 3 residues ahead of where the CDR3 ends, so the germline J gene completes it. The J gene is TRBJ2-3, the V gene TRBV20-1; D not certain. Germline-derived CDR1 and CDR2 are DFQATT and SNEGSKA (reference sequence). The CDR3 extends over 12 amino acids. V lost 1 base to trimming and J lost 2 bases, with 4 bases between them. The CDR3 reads CSARAVTDTQYF. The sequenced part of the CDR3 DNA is TGCAGTGCTAGAGCGGTCACAGATACG.

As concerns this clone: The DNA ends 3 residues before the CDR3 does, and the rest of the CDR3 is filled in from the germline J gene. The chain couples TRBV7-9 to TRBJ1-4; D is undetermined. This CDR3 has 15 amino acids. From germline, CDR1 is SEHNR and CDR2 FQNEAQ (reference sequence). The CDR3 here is CASSSAPAGPQKLFF. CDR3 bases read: TGTGCCAGCAGCTCGGCCCCAGCAGGCCCTCAGAAA.

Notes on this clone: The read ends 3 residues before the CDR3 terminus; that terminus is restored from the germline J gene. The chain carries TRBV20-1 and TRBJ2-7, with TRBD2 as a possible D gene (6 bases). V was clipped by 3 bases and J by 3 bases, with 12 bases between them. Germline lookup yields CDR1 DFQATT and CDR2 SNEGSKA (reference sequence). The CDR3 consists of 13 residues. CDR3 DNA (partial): TGCAGTGCTAGTAGCGGTTTGATCTACGAG. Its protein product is CSASSGLIYE. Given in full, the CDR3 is CSASSGLIYEQYF.

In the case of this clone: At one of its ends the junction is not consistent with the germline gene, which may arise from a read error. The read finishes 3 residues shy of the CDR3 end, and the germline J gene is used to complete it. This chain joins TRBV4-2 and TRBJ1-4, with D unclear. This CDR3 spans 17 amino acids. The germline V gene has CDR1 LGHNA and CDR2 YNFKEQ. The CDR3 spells CASSQAVSGVHVEKLFF. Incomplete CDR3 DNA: TGCGCCAGCAGCCAAGCGGTCTCCGGGGTTCATGTTGAAAAA.

The part of the CDR3 DNA that was read is TGTGCCAGCAGGCGACGACTAGCGGGAGCAGATACG. Translating gives CASRRRLAGADT. The CDR3, in full, reads CASRRRLAGADTQYF. The rearrangement uses TRBV6-2 or TRBV6-3 and TRBJ2-3, with 12 bases matching TRBD2. The read halts 3 residues ahead of the CDR3 end, with the missing end drawn from the germline J gene. This CDR3 is 15 amino acids long. Unmatched junction bases numbered 5, after V lost 6 bases and J lost 4 bases. CDR1 and CDR2 (germline): MNHEY, SVGEGT.

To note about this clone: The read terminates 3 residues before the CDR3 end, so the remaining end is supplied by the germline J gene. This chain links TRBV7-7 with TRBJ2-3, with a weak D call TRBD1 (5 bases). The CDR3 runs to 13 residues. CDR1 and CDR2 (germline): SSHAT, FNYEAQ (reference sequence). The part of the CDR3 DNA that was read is TGTGCCAGCAGCTTAGAAGAGTCAGGGCCG. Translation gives CASSLEESGP. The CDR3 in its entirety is CASSLEESGPQYF.

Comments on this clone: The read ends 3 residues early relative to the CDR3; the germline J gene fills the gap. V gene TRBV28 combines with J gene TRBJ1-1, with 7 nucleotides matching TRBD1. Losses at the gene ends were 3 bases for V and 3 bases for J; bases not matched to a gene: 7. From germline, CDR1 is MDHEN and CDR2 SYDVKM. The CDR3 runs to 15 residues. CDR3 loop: CASSFLGRGYTEAFF. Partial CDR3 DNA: TGTGCCAGCAGTTTCCTAGGCAGGGGGTACACTGAA.

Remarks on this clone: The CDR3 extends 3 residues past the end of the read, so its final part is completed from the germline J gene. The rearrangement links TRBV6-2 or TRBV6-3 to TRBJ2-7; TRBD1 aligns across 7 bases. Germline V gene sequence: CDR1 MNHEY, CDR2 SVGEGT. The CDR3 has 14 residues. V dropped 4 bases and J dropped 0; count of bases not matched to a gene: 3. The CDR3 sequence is CASSWTGDSYEQYF. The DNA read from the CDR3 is TGTGCCAGCAGTTGGACAGGAGACTCCTACGAG.